The 29 T cell receptor beta chains given below trace back to one sample, sequenced in a study of long-term antiretroviral therapy in people with HIV. Samples were assayed with immunoSEQ v3.0 at survey level. TCRdb's copy holds only in-frame clones and misses some; the assay was immunoSEQ multiplex PCR. The profile covers 25,000 to 35,000 clones, with almost 95% appearing a single time and 2.7% taken by the ten largest. Sequenced material: unsorted PBMCs, taken about 7.2 years after starting antiretroviral therapy. The receptor set was obtained from a man aged 45 to 65 with HIV.

The chain has TRBV9 and TRBJ1-2, with a tentative D call TRBD1 (6 bases). Trimming removed 0 bases from V and 3 bases from J, with 9 bases in between. CDR3 length equals 14 residues. Germline V gene sequence: CDR1 SGDLS, CDR2 YYNGEE. CDR3 residues: CASSVGGGDYGYTF. CDR3 in DNA: TGTGCCAGCAGCGTAGGTGGGGGCGACTATGGCTACACCTTC. The whole variable domain, remainder taken from reference TRBV9 and TRBJ1-2, is DSGVTQTPKHLITATGQRVTLRCSPRSGDLSVYWYQQSLDQGLQFLIQYYNGEERAKGNILERFSAQQFPDLHSELNLSSLELGDSALYFCASSVGGGDYGYTFGSGTRLTVV.

This chain connects TRBV6-1 to TRBJ2-7; D uncertain. The V end lost 5 bases, the J end lost 9 bases, and 17 bases lay between the germline ends. The CDR3 runs 13 residues. The germline gives CDR1 MNHNS, CDR2 SASEGT. CDR3 residues: CASSSLLAPVQYF. In nucleotides, the CDR3 is TGTGCCAGCAGTTCACTTCTCGCTCCGGTGCAGTACTTC.

Concerning this clone: The junction departs from the called germline gene at one end, perhaps through a read error. The chain employs TRBV27 and TRBJ1-6, with D possibly TRBD1 on 6 matching bases. Per the germline V gene, CDR1 is MNHEY and CDR2 is SMNVEV (reference sequence). The CDR3 consists of 16 residues. The CDR3 sequence is CASSLSGASFNSPLHF. Written as DNA, the CDR3 is TGTGCCAGCAGTTTATCGGGGGCCTCCTTTAATTCACCCCTCCACTTT.

This chain joins TRBV19 and TRBJ2-2; D is perhaps TRBD1 or TRBD2 (6 bases each). This CDR3 comprises 14 residues. Trimming took 6 bases from V and 0 from J, leaving 8 bases between them. Looked up from germline, CDR1 is LNHDA and CDR2 is SQIVND (reference sequence). CDR3 residues: CASSGGPNTGELFF. The CDR3 bases are TGTGCCAGTAGCGGGGGCCCGAACACCGGGGAGCTGTTTTTT.

The chain couples TRBV10-1 to TRBJ1-2; D is possibly TRBD1 (5 bases). The V gene's germline CDR1 is WNHNN and CDR2 SYGVQD (reference sequence). This CDR3 contains 13 residues. The V end was cut by 6 bases, the J end by 4 bases, with 12 bases between. CDR3 in amino acids: CASSATGPYGYTF. The DNA of the CDR3 is TGCGCCAGCAGCGCCACAGGTCCCTATGGCTACACCTTC.

This clone was counted once. Here the CDR3 reads CASSIAPNTEAFF. In DNA, the CDR3 is TGTGCCAGTAGTATAGCCCCTAACACTGAAGCTTTCTTT. The J gene is TRBJ1-1, the V gene TRBV19; no clear D. With 1 base removed from V and 2 bases from J, the gap between germline ends came to 5 bases. CDR1 and CDR2 (germline): LNHDA, SQIVND (reference sequence). The CDR3 loop spans 13 amino acids.

The chain carries TRBV6-1 and TRBJ1-2; a weak D match, TRBD1 (5 bases). Trimming stripped 4 bases from V and 4 bases from J, with 13 bases between. The germline V gene has CDR1 MNHNS and CDR2 SASEGT. The length of the CDR3 is 14 residues. The CDR3: CASSAEGTFYGYTF. The CDR3 nucleotides read TGTGCCAGCAGTGCGGAGGGGACCTTCTATGGCTACACCTTC.

The sample holds one count of this clone. CDR3 DNA sequence: TGTGCCAGCAGCCAAGAATCCCAGGGAGGGGGTAATTCACCCCTCCACTTT. Amino acids: CASSQESQGGGNSPLHF. This rearrangement joins TRBV4-2 to TRBJ1-6; perhaps TRBD1 as D (6 bases). Germline CDR1 and CDR2: LGHNA and YNFKEQ. The germline V and J ends were trimmed by 0 bases and 6 bases, with 15 bases remaining between them. This CDR3 region has 17 residues.

This rearrangement joins TRBV7-2 to TRBJ1-3, with TRBD1 matching over 8 bases. This CDR3 is built from 14 residues. The V segment lost 5 bases and the J segment 3 bases; nucleotides outside the gene matches: 3. Germline V gene sequence: CDR1 SGHTA, CDR2 FQGNSA. This CDR3 is CASSPQGGGNTIYF. CDR3 sequence (DNA): TGTGCCAGCAGCCCACAGGGGGGTGGAAACACCATATATTTT.

The chain has TRBV28 and TRBJ1-1; tentative D call: TRBD1 (6 bases). The germline V and J ends were trimmed by 6 bases and 7 bases, with 9 bases remaining between them. CDR3 length equals 11 residues. Germline V lookup: CDR1 MDHEN, CDR2 SYDVKM. The CDR3 spells CASRGQFEAFF. In DNA form, the CDR3 reads TGTGCCAGCAGAGGACAGTTTGAAGCTTTCTTT.

V gene TRBV28 combines with J gene TRBJ2-7, with D maybe TRBD1 (6 bases). V was pared by 5 bases and J by 2 bases, with 13 bases between. Germline CDR1 MDHEN, CDR2 SYDVKM. CDR3 size: 14 residues. CDR3 sequence reads: CASSSLGGTYEQYF. CDR3 DNA sequence: TGTGCCAGCAGTAGTTTAGGGGGTACCTACGAGCAGTACTTC.

This rearrangement joins TRBV29-1 to TRBJ1-2, with 9 bases aligning to TRBD1. Germline loops: CDR1 SQVTM, CDR2 ANQGSEA. With 7 bases clipped from V and 8 bases from J, the junction kept 5 bases outside the gene matches. The CDR3 extends over 11 amino acids. In DNA form, the CDR3 reads TGCAGCGGTACAGGGGGCGGGGGCTACACCTTC. It translates to CSGTGGGGYTF.

For the CDR3, the DNA is TGCGCCAGCAGCTACGAAGATACGCAGTATTTT. Its protein product is CASSYEDTQYF. The chain employs TRBV5-1 and TRBJ2-3, with D uncertain. Trimming left V 3 bases short and J 5 bases short, with 4 bases between. CDR3 length: 11 residues. CDR1 and CDR2 from the germline V gene are SGHRS and YFSETQ.

The rearrangement uses TRBV9 and TRBJ1-2; 7 bases are a match to TRBD1. Germline trimming cut 3 bases from V and 5 bases from J; bases unmatched to any gene: 4. The germline V gene has CDR1 SGDLS and CDR2 YYNGEE. The CDR3 loop spans 13 amino acids. In DNA, the CDR3 is TGTGCCAGCAGCGCCCCGGGACAGTATGGCTACACCTTC. It specifies CASSAPGQYGYTF.

This clone occurred once. This chain connects TRBV28 to TRBJ2-7; D remains ambiguous. V was pared by 7 bases and J by 2 bases, with 3 bases between. Per germline, CDR1 MDHEN and CDR2 SYDVKM. The CDR3 is 10 residues long. DNA for the CDR3: TGTGCCAGCACGGCCTACGAGCAGTACTTC. This sequence encodes CASTAYEQYF. The complete variable domain, with remaining parts taken from reference TRBV28 and TRBJ2-7, reads DVKVTQSSRYLVKRTGEKVFLECVQDMDHENMFWYRQDPGLGLRLIYFSYDVKMKEKGDIPEGYSVSREKKERFSLILESASTNQTSMYLCASTAYEQYFGPGTRLTVT.

The rearrangement joins TRBV5-1 to TRBJ2-2; TRBD2 matches at 7 bases. This CDR3 spans 16 amino acids. The trim removed 0 bases at V and 0 bases at J, leaving 2 bases unmatched. CDR1 is SGHRS and CDR2 is YFSETQ in the germline V gene. CDR3 sequence reads: CASSLGGGSNTGELFF. In DNA, the CDR3 is TGCGCCAGCAGCTTGGGGGGGGGTTCGAACACCGGGGAGCTGTTTTTT.

The genes are TRBV7-2 and TRBJ2-2; 10 nucleotides agree with TRBD2. Germline CDR1 reads SGHTA; CDR2 reads FQGNSA. V trimming: 4 bases; J trimming: 4 bases; junction bases outside the gene matches: 3. The CDR3 is made up of 15 amino acids. The CDR3 loop reads CASSSSGGVTGELFF. The CDR3 region has the DNA TGTGCCAGCAGCTCAAGCGGGGGGGTCACCGGGGAGCTGTTTTTT.

The chain employs TRBV5-1 and TRBJ2-1; 9 nucleotides agree with TRBD2. Trimming removed 0 bases from V and 8 bases from J; junction bases left unmatched: 6. Germline V gives CDR1 SGHRS, CDR2 YFSETQ. CDR3 length equals 15 residues. For the CDR3, the DNA is TGCGCCAGCAGCTTGGAAGCGGGGGGCGGCCATGAGCAGTTCTTC. Protein sequence: CASSLEAGGGHEQFF.

The chain links TRBV7-9 to TRBJ1-5; D remains unclear. Germline V gene lookup returns CDR1 SEHNR and CDR2 FQNEAQ (reference sequence). V lost 1 base and J 4 bases, leaving 5 bases between the germline ends. The CDR3 is 13 amino acids. CDR3 DNA: TGTGCCAGCAGCTTAGACATTAATCAGCCCCAGCATTTT. Translation gives CASSLDINQPQHF. Filled out from reference TRBV7-9 and TRBJ1-5, the complete variable domain reads DTGVSQNPRHKITKRGQNVTFRCDPISEHNRLYWYRQTLGQGPEFLTYFQNEAQLEKSRLLSDRFSAERPKGSFSTLEIQRTEQGDSAMYLCASSLDINQPQHFGDGTRLSIL.

The chain has TRBV30 and TRBJ2-7; TRBD1 matches at 10 bases. The CDR3 sequence is 13 residues long. Trimming at V came to 7 bases and at J to 4 bases, leaving 7 bases not matched to a gene. Per germline, CDR1 GTSNPN and CDR2 SVGIG (reference sequence). The CDR3 loop reads CASKPGQGYEQYF. The CDR3 DNA is TGTGCCTCAAAACCGGGACAGGGGTACGAGCAGTACTTC.

The CDR3 here is CASSLVRVKGPGNTIYF. In DNA, the CDR3 is TGTGCCAGCAGCTTAGTCAGGGTCAAAGGGCCTGGAAACACCATATATTTT. This chain connects TRBV7-8 to TRBJ1-3; tentatively, D is TRBD1 (5 bases). CDR1 and CDR2 (germline): SGHVS, FQNEAQ. The germline V and J ends were trimmed by 1 base and 2 bases, with 15 bases remaining between them. The CDR3 has 17 amino acids.

The chain is built from TRBV9 and TRBJ1-6; 7 nucleotides align to TRBD1. Germline V gene sequence: CDR1 SGDLS, CDR2 YYNGEE. Unmatched junction bases numbered 5, after V lost 3 bases and J lost 5 bases. This CDR3 has 15 residues. The chain's CDR3 is CASSGETGNNSPLHF. The CDR3 DNA reads TGTGCCAGCAGCGGAGAGACAGGGAATAATTCACCCCTCCACTTT.

The chain links TRBV18 to TRBJ1-4; D ambiguous. Germline assignment: CDR1 KGHSH and CDR2 LQKENI. This CDR3 comprises 12 residues. V lost 3 bases, J lost 7 bases, and 6 bases lay in between. The CDR3 sequence: CASSPGREKLFF. CDR3 bases: TGTGCCAGCTCACCGGGTCGTGAAAAACTGTTTTTT.

V and J are TRBV5-1 and TRBJ2-3, with 9 bases lining up with TRBD1. The CDR3 extends over 15 amino acids. Losses at the gene ends were 9 bases for V and 1 base for J; bases not matched to a gene: 9. The germline V gene has CDR1 SGHRS and CDR2 YFSETQ. For the CDR3, the DNA is TGCGCCACACAGTCCGGGACAGGGCGCACAGATACGCAGTATTTT. It is translated as CATQSGTGRTDTQYF.

This clone was detected once. The chain is built from TRBV9 and TRBJ1-2, with 8 bases matching TRBD1. CDR1 SGDLS and CDR2 YYNGEE come from the germline V gene. V lost 2 bases to trimming and J lost 8 bases; unmatched junction nucleotides: 5. The CDR3 sequence is 13 residues long. The CDR3 DNA reads as TGTGCCAGCAGCGTTGTACAGGGGGAAGGCTACACCTTC. Translated, it gives CASSVVQGEGYTF.

This chain joins TRBV18 and TRBJ2-2; D gene uncertain. The CDR3 contains 14 residues. Germline V gives CDR1 KGHSH, CDR2 LQKENI. The V gene lost 5 bases and the J gene lost 6 bases, with 13 bases spanning the gap. As DNA, the CDR3 is TGTGCCAGCTCATCCATTTCCACCGCCGGGGAGCTGTTTTTT. Its protein product is CASSSISTAGELFF.

The rearrangement links TRBV6-5 to TRBJ2-2; D gene unclear. CDR1 is MNHEY, CDR2 SVGAGI, per germline. The CDR3 has 12 residues. Trimming removed 3 bases at V and 7 bases at J, with 6 bases between. CDR3 residues: CASSYYNGELFF. The CDR3 nucleotides are TGTGCCAGCAGTTATTATAACGGGGAGCTGTTTTTT.

This clone is a singleton in its sample. The gene calls are TRBV6-5 and TRBJ2-3; the match to TRBD1 covers 7 bases. The CDR3 has 14 residues. Germline assignment: CDR1 MNHEY and CDR2 SVGAGI. Trimming at V came to 3 bases and at J to 3 bases, leaving 3 bases not matched to a gene. CDR3 sequence reads: CASSYDRETDTQYF. CDR3 DNA: TGTGCCAGCAGTTATGACAGGGAAACAGATACGCAGTATTTT.

The genes are TRBV19 and TRBJ2-3; the D gene is possibly TRBD1 (6 bases). V lost 2 bases and J lost 1, with 7 bases in between. The CDR3 totals 14 residues. Germline-derived CDR1 and CDR2 are LNHDA and SQIVND (reference sequence). CDR3 amino acids: CASSINRGTDTQYF. The CDR3 coding sequence is TGTGCCAGTAGTATAAACAGGGGCACAGATACGCAGTATTTT.